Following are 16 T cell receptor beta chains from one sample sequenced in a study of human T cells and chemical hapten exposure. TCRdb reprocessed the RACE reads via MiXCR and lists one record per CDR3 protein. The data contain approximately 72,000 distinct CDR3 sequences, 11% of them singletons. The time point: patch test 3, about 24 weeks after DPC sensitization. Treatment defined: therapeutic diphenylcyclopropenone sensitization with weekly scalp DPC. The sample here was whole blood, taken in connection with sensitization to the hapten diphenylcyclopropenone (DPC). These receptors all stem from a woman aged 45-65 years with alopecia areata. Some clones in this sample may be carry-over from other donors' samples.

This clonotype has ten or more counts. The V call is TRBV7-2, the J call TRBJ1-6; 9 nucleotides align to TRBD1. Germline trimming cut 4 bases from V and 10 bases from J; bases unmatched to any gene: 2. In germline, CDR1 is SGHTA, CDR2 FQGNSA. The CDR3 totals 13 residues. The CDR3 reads CASSSQGASPLHF. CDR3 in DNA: TGTGCCAGCAGCTCACAGGGGGCATCACCCCTCCACTTT.

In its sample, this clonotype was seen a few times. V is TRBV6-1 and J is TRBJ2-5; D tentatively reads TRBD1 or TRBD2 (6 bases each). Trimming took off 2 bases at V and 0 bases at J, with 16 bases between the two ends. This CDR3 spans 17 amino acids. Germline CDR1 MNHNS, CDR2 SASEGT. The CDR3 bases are TGTGCCAGCAGTGAACCTACAGGGAGGAGGGACCAAGAGACCCAGTACTTC. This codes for CASSEPTGRRDQETQYF.

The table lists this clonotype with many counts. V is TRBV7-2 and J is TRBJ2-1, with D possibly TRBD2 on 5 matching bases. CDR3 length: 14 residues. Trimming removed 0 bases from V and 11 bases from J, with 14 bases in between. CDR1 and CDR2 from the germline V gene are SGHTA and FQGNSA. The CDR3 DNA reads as TGTGCCAGCAGCTTAGCCTTCGAGGGTCTGAAGCAGTTCTTC. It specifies CASSLAFEGLKQFF.

CDR3 in amino acids: CSSQGPQETQYF. For the CDR3, the DNA is TGCAGCTCCCAGGGACCACAAGAGACCCAGTACTTC. V gene TRBV29-1 combines with J gene TRBJ2-5, with D perhaps matching TRBD1 or TRBD2 (5 bases each). CDR1 and CDR2 (germline): SQVTM, ANQGSEA. This CDR3 spans 12 amino acids. V was cut by 8 bases and J by 2 bases, with 12 bases left in between.

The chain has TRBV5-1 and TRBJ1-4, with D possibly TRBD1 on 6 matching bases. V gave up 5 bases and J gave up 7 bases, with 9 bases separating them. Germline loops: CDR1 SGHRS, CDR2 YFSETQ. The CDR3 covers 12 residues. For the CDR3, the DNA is TGCGCCAGCAGGGGGGCGGGTGAAAAACTGTTTTTT. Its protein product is CASRGAGEKLFF.

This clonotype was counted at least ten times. The CDR3 sequence: CASSYQGLADTNTGELFF. CDR3 in DNA: TGTGCCAGCAGCTACCAGGGACTAGCGGACACGAACACCGGGGAGCTGTTTTTT. The V and J genes are TRBV9 and TRBJ2-2; 11 nucleotides agree with TRBD2. V lost 4 bases, J lost 0 bases, and 8 bases stayed unmatched. This CDR3 has 18 residues. Germline V gene lookup returns CDR1 SGDLS and CDR2 YYNGEE.

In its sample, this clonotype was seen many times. This CDR3 is CASSTLGLAGASTDTQYF. In DNA form, the CDR3 reads TGTGCCAGTAGTACCCTGGGACTAGCGGGAGCTAGCACAGATACGCAGTATTTT. This sequence joins TRBV19 and TRBJ2-3; TRBD2 agrees at 14 bases. The V gene's germline CDR1 is LNHDA and CDR2 SQIVND (reference sequence). CDR3 length: 18 amino acids. After removal of 4 bases from V and 0 bases from J, the junction contained 6 bases not matched to a gene.

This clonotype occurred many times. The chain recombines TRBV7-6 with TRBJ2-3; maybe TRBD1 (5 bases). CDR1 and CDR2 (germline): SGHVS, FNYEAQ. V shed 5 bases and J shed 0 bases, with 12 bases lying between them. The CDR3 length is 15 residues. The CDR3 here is CASSKQALSTDTQYF. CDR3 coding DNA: TGTGCCAGCAGCAAACAGGCCCTTAGCACAGATACGCAGTATTTT. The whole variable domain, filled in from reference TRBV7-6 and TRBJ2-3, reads GAGVSQSPRYKVTKRGQDVALRCDPISGHVSLYWYRQALGQGPEFLTYFNYEAQQDKSGLPNDRFSAERPEGSISTLTIQRTEQRDSAMYRCASSKQALSTDTQYFGPGTRLTVL.

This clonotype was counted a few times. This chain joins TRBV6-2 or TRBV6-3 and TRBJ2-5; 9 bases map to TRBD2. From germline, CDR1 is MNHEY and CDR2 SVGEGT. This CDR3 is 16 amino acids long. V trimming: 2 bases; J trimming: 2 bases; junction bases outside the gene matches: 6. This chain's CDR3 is CASSYDPSGIQETQYF. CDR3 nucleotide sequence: TGTGCCAGCAGTTACGACCCTAGCGGGATTCAAGAGACCCAGTACTTC.

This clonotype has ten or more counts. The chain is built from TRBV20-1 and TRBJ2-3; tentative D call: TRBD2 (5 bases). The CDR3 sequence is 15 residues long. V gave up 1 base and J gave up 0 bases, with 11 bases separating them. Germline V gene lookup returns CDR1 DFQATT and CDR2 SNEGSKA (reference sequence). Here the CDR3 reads CSARALTRSTDTQYF. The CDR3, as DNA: TGCAGTGCTAGAGCCCTAACTAGGAGCACAGATACGCAGTATTTT.

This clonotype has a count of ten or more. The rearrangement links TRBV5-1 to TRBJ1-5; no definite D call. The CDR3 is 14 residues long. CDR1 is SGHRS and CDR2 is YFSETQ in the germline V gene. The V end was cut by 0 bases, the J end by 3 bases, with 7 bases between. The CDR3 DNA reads TGCGCCAGCAGCTTGGACAGTAACAATCAGCCCCAGCATTTT. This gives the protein CASSLDSNNQPQHF. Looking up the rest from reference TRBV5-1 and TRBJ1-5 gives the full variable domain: KAGVTQTPRYLIKTRGQQVTLSCSPISGHRSVSWYQQTPGQGLQFLFEYFSETQRNKGNFPGRFSGRQFSNSRSEMNVSTLELGDSALYLCASSLDSNNQPQHFGDGTRLSIL.

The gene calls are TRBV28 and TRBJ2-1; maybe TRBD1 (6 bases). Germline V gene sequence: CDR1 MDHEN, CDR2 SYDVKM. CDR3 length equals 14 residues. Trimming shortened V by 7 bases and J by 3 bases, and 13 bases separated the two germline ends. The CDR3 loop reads CASTGQNSYNEQFF. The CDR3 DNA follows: TGTGCCAGCACAGGACAGAACAGCTACAATGAGCAGTTCTTC.

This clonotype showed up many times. CDR3 sequence: CASSSARYGYTF. The DNA for the CDR3 is TGTGCCAGCAGTTCGGCCAGATATGGCTACACCTTC. The chain employs TRBV11-2 and TRBJ1-2; no reliable D call. The CDR3 totals 12 residues. The germline V gene encodes CDR1 SGHAT and CDR2 FQNNGV. Between the trimmed V and J ends, which lost 6 bases and 5 bases, there was a span of 10 bases. Supplemented by reference TRBV11-2 and TRBJ1-2, the full variable domain reads EAGVAQSPRYKIIEKRQSVAFWCNPISGHATLYWYQQILGQGPKLLIQFQNNGVVDDSQLPKDRFSAERLKGVDSTLKIQPAKLEDSAVYLCASSSARYGYTFGSGTRLTVV.

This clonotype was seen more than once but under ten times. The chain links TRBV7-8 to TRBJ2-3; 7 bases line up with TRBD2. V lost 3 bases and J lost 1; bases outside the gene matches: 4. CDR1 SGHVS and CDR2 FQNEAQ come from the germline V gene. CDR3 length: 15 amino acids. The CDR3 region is CASSFGSGGTDTQYF. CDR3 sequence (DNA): TGTGCCAGCAGCTTCGGGAGCGGGGGCACAGATACGCAGTATTTT. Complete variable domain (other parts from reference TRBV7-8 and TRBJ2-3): GAGVSQSPRYKVAKRGQDVALRCDPISGHVSLFWYQQALGQGPEFLTYFQNEAQLDKSGLPSDRFFAERPEGSVSTLKIQRTQQEDSAVYLCASSFGSGGTDTQYFGPGTRLTVL.

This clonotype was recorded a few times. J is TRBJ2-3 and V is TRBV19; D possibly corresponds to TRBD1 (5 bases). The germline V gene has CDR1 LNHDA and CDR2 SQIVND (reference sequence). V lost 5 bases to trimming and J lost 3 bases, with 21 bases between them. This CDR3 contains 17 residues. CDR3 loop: CASSGVPGQGITDTQYF. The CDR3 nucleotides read TGTGCCAGTAGTGGCGTTCCCGGGCAGGGAATTACAGATACGCAGTATTTT. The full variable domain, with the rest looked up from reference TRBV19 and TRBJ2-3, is DGGITQSPKYLFRKEGQNVTLSCEQNLNHDAMYWYRQDPGQGLRLIYYSQIVNDFQKGDIAEGYSVSREKKESFPLTVTSAQKNPTAFYLCASSGVPGQGITDTQYFGPGTRLTVL.

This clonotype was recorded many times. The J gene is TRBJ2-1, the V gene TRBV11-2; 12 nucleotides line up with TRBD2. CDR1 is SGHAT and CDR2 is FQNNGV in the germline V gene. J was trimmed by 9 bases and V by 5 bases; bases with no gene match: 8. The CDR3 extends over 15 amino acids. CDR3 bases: TGTGCCAGCAGCCCTGGACTAGCGGGGCCAGGTGAGCAGTTCTTC. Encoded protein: CASSPGLAGPGEQFF.